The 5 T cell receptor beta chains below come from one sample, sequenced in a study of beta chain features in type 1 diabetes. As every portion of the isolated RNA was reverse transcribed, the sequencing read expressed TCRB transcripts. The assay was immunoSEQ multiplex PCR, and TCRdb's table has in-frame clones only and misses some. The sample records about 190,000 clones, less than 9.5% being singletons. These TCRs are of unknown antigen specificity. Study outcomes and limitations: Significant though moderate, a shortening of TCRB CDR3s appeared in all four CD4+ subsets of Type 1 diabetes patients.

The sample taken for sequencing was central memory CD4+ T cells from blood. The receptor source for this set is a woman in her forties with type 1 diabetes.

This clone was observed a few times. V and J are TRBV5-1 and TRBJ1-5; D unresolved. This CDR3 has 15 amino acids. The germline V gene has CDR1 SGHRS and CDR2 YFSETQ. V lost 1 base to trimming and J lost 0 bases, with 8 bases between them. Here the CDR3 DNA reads TGCGCCAGCAGCTTGTTCGGGGATAGCAATCAGCCCCAGCATTTT. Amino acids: CASSLFGDSNQPQHF. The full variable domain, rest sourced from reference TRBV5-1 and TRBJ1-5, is KAGVTQTPRYLIKTRGQQVTLSCSPISGHRSVSWYQQTPGQGLQFLFEYFSETQRNKGNFPGRFSGRQFSNSRSEMNVSTLELGDSALYLCASSLFGDSNQPQHFGDGTRLSIL.

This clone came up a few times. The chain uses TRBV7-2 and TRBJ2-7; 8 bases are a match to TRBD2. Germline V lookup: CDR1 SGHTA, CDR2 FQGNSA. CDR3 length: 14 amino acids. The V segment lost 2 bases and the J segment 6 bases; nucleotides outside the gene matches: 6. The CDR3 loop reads CASSLQRGTSEQYF. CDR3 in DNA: TGTGCCAGCAGCTTACAGCGGGGGACGAGCGAGCAGTACTTC. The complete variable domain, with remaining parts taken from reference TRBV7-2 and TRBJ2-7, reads GAGVSQSPSNKVTEKGKDVELRCDPISGHTALYWYRQSLGQGLEFLIYFQGNSAPDKSGLPSDRFSAERTGGSVSTLTIQRTQQEDSAVYLCASSLQRGTSEQYFGPGTRLTVT.

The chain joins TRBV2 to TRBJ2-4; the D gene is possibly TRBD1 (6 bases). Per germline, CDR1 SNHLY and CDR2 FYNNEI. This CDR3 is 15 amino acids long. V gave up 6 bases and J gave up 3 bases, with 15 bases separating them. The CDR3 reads CASRPPRTDKNIQYF. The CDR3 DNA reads TGTGCCAGCAGGCCCCCGAGGACAGACAAAAACATTCAGTACTTC.

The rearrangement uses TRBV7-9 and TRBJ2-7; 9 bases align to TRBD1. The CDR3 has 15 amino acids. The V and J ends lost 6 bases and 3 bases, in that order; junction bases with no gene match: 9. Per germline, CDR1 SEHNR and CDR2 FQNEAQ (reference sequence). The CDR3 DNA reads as TGTGCCAGCAGATCGCCGGGACAGGGTGTCTACGAGCAGTACTTC. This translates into CASRSPGQGVYEQYF.

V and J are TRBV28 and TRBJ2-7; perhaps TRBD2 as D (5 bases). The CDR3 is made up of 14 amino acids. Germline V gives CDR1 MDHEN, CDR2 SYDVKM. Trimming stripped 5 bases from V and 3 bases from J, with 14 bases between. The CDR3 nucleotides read TGTGCCAGCAGTACCCCCCAAGGAGGCTACGAGCAGTACTTC. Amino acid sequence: CASSTPQGGYEQYF.